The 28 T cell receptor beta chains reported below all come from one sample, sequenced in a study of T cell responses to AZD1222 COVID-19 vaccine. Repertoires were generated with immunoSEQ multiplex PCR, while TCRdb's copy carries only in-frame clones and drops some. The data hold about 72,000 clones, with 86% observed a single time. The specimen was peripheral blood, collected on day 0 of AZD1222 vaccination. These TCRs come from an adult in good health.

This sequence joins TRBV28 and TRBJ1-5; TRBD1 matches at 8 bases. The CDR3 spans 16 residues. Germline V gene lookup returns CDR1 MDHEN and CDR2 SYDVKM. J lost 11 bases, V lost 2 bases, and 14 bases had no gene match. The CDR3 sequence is CASSLLFGQGGGAQHF. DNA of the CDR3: TGTGCCAGCAGTTTACTTTTCGGACAGGGTGGAGGGGCCCAGCATTTT. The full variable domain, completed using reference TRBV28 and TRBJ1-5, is DVKVTQSSRYLVKRTGEKVFLECVQDMDHENMFWYRQDPGLGLRLIYFSYDVKMKEKGDIPEGYSVSREKKERFSLILESASTNQTSMYLCASSLLFGQGGGAQHFGDGTRLSIL.

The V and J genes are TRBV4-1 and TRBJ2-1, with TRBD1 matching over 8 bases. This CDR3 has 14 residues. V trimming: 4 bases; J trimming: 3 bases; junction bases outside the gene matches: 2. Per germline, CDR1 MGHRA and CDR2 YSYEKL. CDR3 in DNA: TGCGCCAGCAGCCTAGGGACAGGCTACAATGAGCAGTTCTTC. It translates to CASSLGTGYNEQFF.

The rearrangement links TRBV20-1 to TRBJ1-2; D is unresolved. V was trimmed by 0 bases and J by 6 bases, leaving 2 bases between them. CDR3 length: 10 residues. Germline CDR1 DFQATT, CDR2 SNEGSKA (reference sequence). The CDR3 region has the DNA TGCAGTGCTAGAGAGGATGGCTACACCTTC. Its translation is CSAREDGYTF.

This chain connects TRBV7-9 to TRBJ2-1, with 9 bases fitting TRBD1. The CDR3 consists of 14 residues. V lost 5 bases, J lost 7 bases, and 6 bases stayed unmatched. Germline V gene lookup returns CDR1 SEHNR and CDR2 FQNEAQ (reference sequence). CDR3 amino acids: CASSVQGQGNEQFF. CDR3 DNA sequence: TGTGCCAGCAGCGTACAGGGACAGGGAAATGAGCAGTTCTTC.

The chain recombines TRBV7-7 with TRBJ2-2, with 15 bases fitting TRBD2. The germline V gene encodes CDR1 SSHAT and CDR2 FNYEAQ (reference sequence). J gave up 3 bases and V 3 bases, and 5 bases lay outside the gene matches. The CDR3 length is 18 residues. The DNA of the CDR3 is TGTGCCAGCAGCTTCGGACTAGCGGGAGGGGGGTACACCGGGGAGCTGTTTTTT. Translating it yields CASSFGLAGGGYTGELFF.

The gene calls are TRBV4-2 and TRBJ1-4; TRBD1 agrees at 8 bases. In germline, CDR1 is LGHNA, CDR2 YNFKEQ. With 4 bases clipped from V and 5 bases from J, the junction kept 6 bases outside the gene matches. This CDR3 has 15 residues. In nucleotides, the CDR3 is TGTGCCAGCAGCCTCAAGACAGGGGTAAATGAAAAACTGTTTTTT. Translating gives CASSLKTGVNEKLFF.

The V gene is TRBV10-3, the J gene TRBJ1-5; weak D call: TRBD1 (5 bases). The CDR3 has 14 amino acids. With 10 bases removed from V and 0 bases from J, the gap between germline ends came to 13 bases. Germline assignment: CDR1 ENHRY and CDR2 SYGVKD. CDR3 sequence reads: CATPGRVSNQPQHF. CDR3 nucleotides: TGTGCCACCCCGGGGCGAGTTAGCAATCAGCCCCAGCATTTT.

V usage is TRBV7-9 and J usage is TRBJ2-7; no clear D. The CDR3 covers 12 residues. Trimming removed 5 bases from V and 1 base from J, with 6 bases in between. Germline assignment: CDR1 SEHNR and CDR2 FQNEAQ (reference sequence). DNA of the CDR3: TGTGCCAGCAGCCCCCAGTCCTACGAGCAGTACTTC. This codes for CASSPQSYEQYF.

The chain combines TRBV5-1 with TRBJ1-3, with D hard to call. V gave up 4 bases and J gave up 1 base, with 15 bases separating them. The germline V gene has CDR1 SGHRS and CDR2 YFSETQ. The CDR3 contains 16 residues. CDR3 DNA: TGCGCCAGCAGCACCGAAGGGCTGCATTCTGGAAACACCATATATTTT. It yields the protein CASSTEGLHSGNTIYF.

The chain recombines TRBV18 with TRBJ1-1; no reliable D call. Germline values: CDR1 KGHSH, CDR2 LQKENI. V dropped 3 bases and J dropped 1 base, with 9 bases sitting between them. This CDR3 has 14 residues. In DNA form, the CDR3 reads TGTGCCAGCTCACCCGGAGAGGGGAACACTGAAGCTTTCTTT. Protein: CASSPGEGNTEAFF.

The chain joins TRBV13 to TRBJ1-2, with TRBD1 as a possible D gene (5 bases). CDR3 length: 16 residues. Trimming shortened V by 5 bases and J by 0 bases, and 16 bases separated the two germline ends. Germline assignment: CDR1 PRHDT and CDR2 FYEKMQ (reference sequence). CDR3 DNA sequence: TGTGCCAGCAGCCCAATGGCTGGGGACTCTAACTATGGCTACACCTTC. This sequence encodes CASSPMAGDSNYGYTF.

Here the CDR3 DNA reads TGTGCCAGCAGCCGGGACTCCGGGCGGCAGGGGGGCTACACCTTC. Translating gives CASSRDSGRQGGYTF. V gene TRBV27 combines with J gene TRBJ1-2, with a weak D call TRBD1 (6 bases). Germline V gene sequence: CDR1 MNHEY, CDR2 SMNVEV (reference sequence). Trimming removed 6 bases at V and 8 bases at J, with 22 bases between. CDR3 size: 15 residues.

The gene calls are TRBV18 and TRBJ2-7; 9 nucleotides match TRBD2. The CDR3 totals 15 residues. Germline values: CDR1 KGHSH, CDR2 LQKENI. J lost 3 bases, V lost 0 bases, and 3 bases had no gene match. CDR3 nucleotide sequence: TGTGCCAGCTCACCACCTGCGGGAGGGGACTACGAGCAGTACTTC. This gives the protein CASSPPAGGDYEQYF. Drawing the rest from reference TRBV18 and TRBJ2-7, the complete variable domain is NAGVMQNPRHLVRRRGQEARLRCSPMKGHSHVYWYRQLPEEGLKFMVYLQKENIIDESGMPKERFSAEFPKEGPSILRIQQVVRGDSAAYFCASSPPAGGDYEQYFGPGTRLTVT.

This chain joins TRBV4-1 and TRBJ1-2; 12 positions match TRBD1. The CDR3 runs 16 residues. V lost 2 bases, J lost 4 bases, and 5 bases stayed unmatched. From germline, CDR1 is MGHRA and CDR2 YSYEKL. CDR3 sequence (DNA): TGCGCCAGCAGCCAACCACGGGACAGGGGGCTCTATGGCTACACCTTC. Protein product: CASSQPRDRGLYGYTF.

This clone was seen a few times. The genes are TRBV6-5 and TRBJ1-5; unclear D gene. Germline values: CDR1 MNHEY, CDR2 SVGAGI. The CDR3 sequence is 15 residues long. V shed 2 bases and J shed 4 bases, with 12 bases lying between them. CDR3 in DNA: TGTGCCAGCAGTTACGGGCCGGAAGCTAATCAGCCCCAGCATTTT. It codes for CASSYGPEANQPQHF.

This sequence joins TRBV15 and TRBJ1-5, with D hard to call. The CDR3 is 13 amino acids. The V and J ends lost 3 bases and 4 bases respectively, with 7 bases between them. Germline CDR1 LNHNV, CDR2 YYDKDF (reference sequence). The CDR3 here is CATSRSTNQPQHF. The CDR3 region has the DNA TGTGCCACCAGCAGGTCCACAAATCAGCCCCAGCATTTT.

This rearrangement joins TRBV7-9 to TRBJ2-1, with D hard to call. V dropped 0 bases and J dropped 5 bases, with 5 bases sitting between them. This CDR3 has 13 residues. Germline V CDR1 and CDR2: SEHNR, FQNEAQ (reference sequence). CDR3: CASSLAVHNEQFF. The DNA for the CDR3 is TGTGCCAGCAGCTTAGCAGTTCACAATGAGCAGTTCTTC.

The CDR3 nucleotides read TGTGCCAGTAGTGCCGACGGGGGACAGGGCGATCCCCAGCATTTT. Its protein product is CASSADGGQGDPQHF. The V call is TRBV19, the J call TRBJ1-5, with 9 bases matching TRBD1. This CDR3 comprises 15 residues. The V gene's germline CDR1 is LNHDA and CDR2 SQIVND (reference sequence). The V gene end was trimmed by 5 bases and the J gene end by 10 bases; junction bases not matched to a gene: 12.

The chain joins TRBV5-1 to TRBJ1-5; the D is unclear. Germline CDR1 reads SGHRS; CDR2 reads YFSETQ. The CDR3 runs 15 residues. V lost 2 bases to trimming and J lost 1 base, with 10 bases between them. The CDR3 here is CASSFLPGSNQPQHF. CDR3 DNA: TGCGCCAGCAGCTTTTTACCGGGAAGCAATCAGCCCCAGCATTTT.

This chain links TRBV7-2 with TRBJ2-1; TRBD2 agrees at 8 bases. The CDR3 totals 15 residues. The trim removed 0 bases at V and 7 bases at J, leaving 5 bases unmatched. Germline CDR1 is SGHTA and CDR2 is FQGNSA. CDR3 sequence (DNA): TGTGCCAGCAGCTTAGCGGCGGGGGGCAATAATGAGCAGTTCTTC. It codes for CASSLAAGGNNEQFF.

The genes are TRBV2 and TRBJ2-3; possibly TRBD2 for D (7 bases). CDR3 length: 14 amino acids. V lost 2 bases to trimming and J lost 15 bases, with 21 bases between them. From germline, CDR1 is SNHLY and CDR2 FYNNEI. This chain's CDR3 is CASSEPRGGALSYF. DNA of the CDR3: TGTGCCAGCAGTGAACCAAGGGGGGGGGCCCTTTCCTATTTT.

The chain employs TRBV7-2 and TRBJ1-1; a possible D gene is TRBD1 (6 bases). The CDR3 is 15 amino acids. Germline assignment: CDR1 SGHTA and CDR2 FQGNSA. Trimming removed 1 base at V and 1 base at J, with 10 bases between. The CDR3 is CASSLEGGTNTEAFF. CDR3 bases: TGTGCCAGCAGCTTAGAGGGGGGGACGAACACTGAAGCTTTCTTT. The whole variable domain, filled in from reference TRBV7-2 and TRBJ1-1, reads GAGVSQSPSNKVTEKGKDVELRCDPISGHTALYWYRQSLGQGLEFLIYFQGNSAPDKSGLPSDRFSAERTGGSVSTLTIQRTQQEDSAVYLCASSLEGGTNTEAFFGQGTRLTVV.

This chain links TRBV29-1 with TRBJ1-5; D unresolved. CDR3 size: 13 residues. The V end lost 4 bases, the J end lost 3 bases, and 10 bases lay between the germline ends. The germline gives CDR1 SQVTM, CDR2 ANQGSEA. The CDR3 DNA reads TGCAGCGTTGCGTCAGGATACAATCAGCCCCAGCATTTT. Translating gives CSVASGYNQPQHF.

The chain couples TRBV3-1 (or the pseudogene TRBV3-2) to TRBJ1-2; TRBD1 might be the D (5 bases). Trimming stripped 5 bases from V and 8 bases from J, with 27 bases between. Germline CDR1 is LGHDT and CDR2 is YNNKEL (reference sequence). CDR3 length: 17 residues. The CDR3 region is CASSRTGGRDSQKGYTF. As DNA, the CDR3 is TGTGCCAGCAGCAGAACGGGGGGACGAGACAGCCAGAAGGGCTACACCTTC.

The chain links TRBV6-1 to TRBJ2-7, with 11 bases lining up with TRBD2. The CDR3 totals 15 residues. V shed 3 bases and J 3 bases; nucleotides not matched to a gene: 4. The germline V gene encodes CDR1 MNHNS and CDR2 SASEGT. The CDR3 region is CASSDPSGGFYEQYF. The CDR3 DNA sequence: TGTGCCAGCAGTGACCCTAGCGGGGGGTTCTACGAGCAGTACTTC.

CDR3 coding DNA: TGTGCCAGCACCGAGGACAGGGACTATAATTCACCCCTCCACTTT. It translates to CASTEDRDYNSPLHF. V usage is TRBV28 and J usage is TRBJ1-6, with 8 bases that match TRBD1. Germline loops: CDR1 MDHEN, CDR2 SYDVKM. J lost 3 bases, V lost 7 bases, and 5 bases had no gene match. This CDR3 has 15 residues.

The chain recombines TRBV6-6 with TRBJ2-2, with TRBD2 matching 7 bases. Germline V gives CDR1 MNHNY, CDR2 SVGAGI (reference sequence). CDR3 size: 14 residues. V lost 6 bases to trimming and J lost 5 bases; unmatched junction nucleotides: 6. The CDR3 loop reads CASSLVGGTGELFF. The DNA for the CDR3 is TGTGCCAGCAGCCTGGTGGGGGGGACCGGGGAGCTGTTTTTT.

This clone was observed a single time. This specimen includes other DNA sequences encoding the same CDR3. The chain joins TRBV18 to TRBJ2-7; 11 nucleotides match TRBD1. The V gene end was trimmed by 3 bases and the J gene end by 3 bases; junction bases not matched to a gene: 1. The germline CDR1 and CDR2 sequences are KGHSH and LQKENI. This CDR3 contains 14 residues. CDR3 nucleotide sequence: TGTGCCAGCTCACCTGGGACAGGGGGCTACGAGCAGTACTTC. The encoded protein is CASSPGTGGYEQYF.